Detailed here is one TCR beta chain. This clone was found a few times. Its antigen is unknown. No per-base quality is available; no much larger clone lies one base away. No treatment had been received by any patient before thyroid surgery. Patient clinical samples collected from about 2012 to 2019 were retrospectively analysed using T-cell receptor beta sequencing. This sample is part of a study of metastatic and nonmetastatic thyroid tumors (TCRdb year 2020). In terms of the full investigation: Repertoires were compared across peripheral blood and tumor or nodule tissue samples from malignant and benign thyroid patients.

Results the study describes overall, beyond this receptor: TCR beta diversity was reported as significantly higher in malignant tumors than in benign nodules, in both blood and tumor samples.

Germline trimming: 3 bases from V, 5 bases from J; junction bases outside gene matches: 2. CDR3 length: 15 amino acids, cysteine to phenylalanine. Solely the CDR3 DNA is kept, with 45 bases framed from the first base. The method behind the library was PCR. The instrument given in TCRdb is Illumina HiSeq 4000. High-throughput sequencing was used to profile the TCR beta-chain CDR3 region of every patient. Per the source publication's procedure: Drawing on CDR3 differences between clinicopathological groups, the researchers built a classifier meant to tell apart patients with distant-metastatic papillary thyroid cancer. To measure repertoire diversity the researchers used the Shannon index, while the Morisita-Horn index served to gauge how similar the tumor and blood repertoires were. TCRdb ran its own pipeline on the public reads, namely fastp trimming at Q25 and MiXCR clone calling, and kept in-frame beta chains. Here the V and J calls rest on TCRdb's processing, not on the authors' analysis. Present in this sample are 35,000 to 50,000 clones, around a sixth of which were seen just once. The biggest ten clones account for 9.9% of the sample.

Material for sequencing was tumor tissue. The V gene is TRBV12-3 or TRBV12-4 and the J gene is TRBJ1-6; the junction holds 9 bases that match TRBD1. The source is a female donor with papillary thyroid cancer or a benign thyroid nodule (not recorded which). Some clones in this sample may be carry-over from other donors' samples. The base sequence is TGTGCCAGCAGTTTTAGACAGGGGGATAATTCACCCCTCCACTTT. Its coded protein is CASSFRQGDNSPLHF.